The 27 T cell receptor beta chains reported below all come from one sample, sequenced in a study of esophageal squamous cell carcinoma under preoperative chemotherapy. The time point denotes: before preoperative PTX-NDP chemotherapy. MiXCR, applied by TCRdb to the PCR reads, yields one record per CDR3 protein. The sample consists of about 15,000 distinct CDR3 sequences, roughly 60% of them appearing once. Collection took place from a patient given preoperative chemotherapy. Source of these receptors: a human donor with esophageal squamous cell carcinoma. The donor label of this sample is uncertain.

The chain carries TRBV11-2 and TRBJ2-5, with D perhaps given as TRBD1 or TRBD2 (5 bases each). In germline, CDR1 is SGHAT, CDR2 FQNNGV. This CDR3 spans 16 amino acids. V lost 0 bases and J lost 0, with 11 bases in between. This chain's CDR3 is CASSLEGVSYQETQYF. CDR3 nucleotide sequence: TGTGCCAGCAGCTTAGAGGGGGTGTCGTACCAAGAGACCCAGTACTTC.

This clonotype has ten or more counts. CDR3: CAQATGTGGPDEQFF. The CDR3 DNA is TGTGCCCAAGCCACCGGGACAGGGGGCCCCGATGAGCAGTTCTTC. The V and J genes are TRBV6-1 and TRBJ2-1; 12 nucleotides match TRBD1. This CDR3 spans 15 amino acids. The V gene's germline CDR1 is MNHNS and CDR2 SASEGT. With 11 bases clipped from V and 8 bases from J, the junction kept 13 bases outside the gene matches.

Here the CDR3 reads CAAGVGGRGAGTQYF. The CDR3 region has the DNA TGTGCCGCGGGGGTCGGGGGCCGGGGGGCAGGGACCCAGTACTTC. The V and J genes are TRBV10-3 and TRBJ2-4, with a tentative D call TRBD2 (7 bases). TRBJ2-5 explains the end of the DNA better; the J call may be wrong. Germline lookup yields CDR1 ENHRY and CDR2 SYGVKD. The CDR3 contains 15 residues.

This rearrangement joins TRBV6-1 to TRBJ1-1, with TRBD1 as a possible D gene (5 bases). V lost 7 bases to trimming and J lost 0 bases, with 12 bases between them. Germline V gene lookup returns CDR1 MNHNS and CDR2 SASEGT. The CDR3 runs 14 residues. CDR3: CASKKEGMNTEAFF. The CDR3 DNA follows: TGTGCCAGCAAAAAAGAGGGGATGAACACTGAAGCTTTCTTT.

The sample holds a few counts of this clonotype. J is TRBJ2-1 and V is TRBV12-3 or TRBV12-4, with D unresolved. Deletions cut 3 bases from V and 10 bases from J, with 7 bases between. The CDR3 length is 11 residues. The CDR3 loop reads CASSFHYEQFF. CDR3 bases: TGTGCCAGCAGTTTCCACTACGAGCAGTTCTTC.

Comments on this clonotype: An end of the junction does not agree with germline; a read error may underlie this. The chain couples TRBV6-2 or TRBV6-3 to TRBJ2-3; D is unresolved. This CDR3 is built from 15 residues. Germline-derived CDR1 and CDR2 are MNHEY and SVGEGT. The CDR3 region has the DNA TGTGCCAGCAGGGTCGGAGCGAGAGACCAAGAGACGCAGTATTTC. Protein sequence: CASRVGARDQETQYF.

The rearrangement joins TRBV6-1 to TRBJ2-3; the match to TRBD2 covers 11 bases. CDR3 length: 15 amino acids. The trim removed 4 bases at V and 4 bases at J, leaving 4 bases unmatched. The germline V gene has CDR1 MNHNS and CDR2 SASEGT. The CDR3 region has the DNA TGTGCCAGCAGTGCCCTAGCGGGAGGAGCAGATACGCAGTATTTT. Residues: CASSALAGGADTQYF.

The chain recombines TRBV29-1 with TRBJ2-1, with 7 bases matching TRBD2. Germline V lookup: CDR1 SQVTM, CDR2 ANQGSEA. The junction had 9 bases not matched to a gene; V was cut back by 7 bases and J by 3 bases. This CDR3 has 14 amino acids. In nucleotides, the CDR3 is TGCAGCGCCCTACTAGCGACGATCTACAATGAGCAGTTCTTC. This sequence encodes CSALLATIYNEQFF.

The rearrangement joins TRBV7-6 to TRBJ2-1; TRBD2 aligns across 10 bases. The CDR3 contains 15 residues. CDR1 SGHVS and CDR2 FNYEAQ come from the germline V gene. J was trimmed by 5 bases and V by 5 bases; bases with no gene match: 6. This chain's CDR3 is CASSPRTSGNNEQFF. CDR3 bases: TGTGCCAGCAGCCCTCGGACTAGCGGCAACAATGAGCAGTTCTTC.

The J gene is TRBJ1-4, the V gene TRBV6-5; D not resolved. Germline assignment: CDR1 MNHEY and CDR2 SVGAGI. CDR3 length: 17 residues. The V end was cut by 0 bases, the J end by 0 bases, with 11 bases between. CDR3 sequence reads: CASSYSIIQSTNEKLFF. DNA of the CDR3: TGTGCCAGCAGTTACTCGATTATACAGTCAACTAATGAAAAACTGTTTTTT.

The chain combines TRBV6-1 with TRBJ2-1; the match to TRBD1 covers 9 bases. The CDR3 spans 14 residues. J was trimmed by 2 bases and V by 8 bases; bases with no gene match: 4. Germline V gives CDR1 MNHNS, CDR2 SASEGT. This CDR3 is CASFRDRAYNEQFF. CDR3 coding DNA: TGTGCCAGCTTCCGGGACAGGGCCTACAATGAGCAGTTCTTC.

In this sample, this clonotype turned up a few times. The rearrangement uses TRBV6-1 and TRBJ2-4; D might be TRBD2 (7 bases). The DNA end favors TRBJ2-3, so the J call may be wrong. The CDR3 length is 16 residues. Germline-derived CDR1 and CDR2 are MNHNS and SASEGT. CDR3 loop: CASSRKGGGAKNTQYF. In DNA, the CDR3 is TGTGCCAGCAGTCGCAAGGGGGGGGGCGCCAAAAACACGCAGTATTTT.

Note on this clonotype: Germline is not matched at one junction end, which may reflect a read error. The chain recombines TRBV6-1 with TRBJ2-3; tentative D call: TRBD2 (7 bases). Per germline, CDR1 MNHNS and CDR2 SASEGT. The CDR3 consists of 17 residues. CDR3 loop: CASRARSAGGSTGTQFF. CDR3 DNA sequence: TGTGCCAGCAGGGCCCGGTCAGCCGGGGGGAGCACAGGGACGCAGTTTTTT.

Note on this clonotype: One end of the junction fails to match germline, which may point to a read error. The V and J genes are TRBV11-3 and TRBJ2-1; D might be TRBD2 (5 bases). Germline CDR1 SGHNT, CDR2 YENEEA. The CDR3 sequence is 15 residues long. CDR3 bases: TGTGCCAGGGGCCACGGGGAACGTGACCCAGATACCCAGTATTTC. Translating gives CARGHGERDPDTQYF.

The chain uses TRBV6-1 and TRBJ2-7, with D perhaps matching TRBD1 (6 bases). Trimming stripped 2 bases from V and 5 bases from J, with 13 bases between. Germline CDR1 is MNHNS and CDR2 is SASEGT. The CDR3 sequence is 14 residues long. This CDR3 is CASSELIQGDEQYF. The CDR3, as DNA: TGTGCCAGCAGTGAATTGATACAGGGCGACGAGCAGTACTTC.

This clonotype was counted only a few times. The chain couples TRBV6-1 to TRBJ1-2; TRBD1 matches 8 bases. CDR1 MNHNS and CDR2 SASEGT come from the germline V gene. This CDR3 contains 15 residues. The junction had 10 bases not matched to a gene; V was cut back by 7 bases and J by 3 bases. CDR3 in DNA: TGTGCCAGCAACCTCAGGGGGCGGACGGACTATGGCTACACCTTC. It encodes CASNLRGRTDYGYTF.

As to this clonotype: The junction departs from the called germline gene at one end, perhaps through a read error. The gene calls are TRBV12-3 or TRBV12-4 and TRBJ2-2; TRBD2 is a possible D gene (5 bases). CDR3 length: 15 residues. DNA of the CDR3: TGTGCCAGCAGTTTCGGGGATATGGGCACCGGTGAGCTGTTTTTT. Its translation: CASSFGDMGTGELFF.

This clonotype was detected many times. The chain combines TRBV4-3 with TRBJ2-1, with TRBD2 as a possible D gene (5 bases). The ends were cut back, 0 bases at V and 6 bases at J, with 9 bases in the middle. Germline CDR1 is LGHNA and CDR2 is YSLEER. CDR3 size: 14 residues. CDR3 residues: CASSQELGPNEQFF. As DNA, the CDR3 is TGCGCCAGCAGCCAAGAACTAGGACCCAATGAGCAGTTCTTC.

As to this clonotype: Compared with germline, one end of the junction differs, possibly owing to a read error. The chain carries TRBV6-1 and TRBJ2-3; D might be TRBD2 (5 bases). Germline assignment: CDR1 MNHNS and CDR2 SASEGT. The CDR3 covers 17 residues. The DNA for the CDR3 is TGTGCCAGCAGGGCCCGGTCAGCCGGGGTGAGCACCGGTGCGCAGTTTTTT. Encoded protein: CASRARSAGVSTGAQFF.

This clonotype was counted a few times. The germline gene is not matched at one end of the junction; a read error may be the cause. In nucleotides, the CDR3 is TGTGCCAGCAGTCGTCGGGACAGGCAAGAGACCCAGTACTTT. Its protein product is CASSRRDRQETQYF. J is TRBJ2-5 and V is TRBV6-1, with 8 bases identical to TRBD1. This CDR3 contains 14 residues. Per the germline V gene, CDR1 is MNHNS and CDR2 is SASEGT.

The rearrangement uses TRBV11-3 and TRBJ2-1; D not certain. The J call is doubtful: the DNA matches TRBJ2-7 better. In germline, CDR1 is SGHNT, CDR2 YENEEA. The CDR3 contains 14 residues. The CDR3 DNA reads as TGTGCCAGCAGTCCCCTCGGTGGTGGCTACGAGCAGTACTTC. Its translation is CASSPLGGGYEQYF.

The V call is TRBV27, the J call TRBJ2-1, with 9 nucleotides matching TRBD2. The end of the DNA is better explained by TRBJ2-7, so the J call may be wrong. The CDR3 loop spans 18 amino acids. In germline, CDR1 is MNHEY, CDR2 SMNVEV (reference sequence). CDR3 region: CASSYQVSGSGEPYEQYF. In nucleotides, the CDR3 is TGTGCCAGCAGTTACCAGGTTAGCGGGAGCGGCGAACCCTACGAGCAGTACTTC.

The chain employs TRBV11-1 and TRBJ2-1; 10 bases align to TRBD2. The V and J ends lost 5 bases and 2 bases, in that order; junction bases with no gene match: 3. The CDR3 is 15 residues long. CDR1 is SGHAT, CDR2 FQDESV, per germline (reference sequence). The CDR3 region has the DNA TGTGCCAGCAGCCTACTAGCGGGACCCTACAATGAGCAGTTCTTC. It is translated as CASSLLAGPYNEQFF.

The J gene is TRBJ2-1, the V gene TRBV6-1, with 7 bases fitting TRBD2. CDR1 and CDR2 (germline): MNHNS, SASEGT. This CDR3 contains 12 residues. V lost 6 bases to trimming and J lost 12 bases; unmatched junction nucleotides: 8. CDR3 sequence reads: CASRWGGSAQFF. In DNA form, the CDR3 reads TGTGCCAGCAGATGGGGGGGGTCTGCGCAGTTCTTC.

This rearrangement joins TRBV6-4 to TRBJ2-1, with D uncertain. The germline V and J ends were trimmed by 4 bases and 4 bases, with 17 bases remaining between them. The germline gives CDR1 MRHNA, CDR2 SNTAGT. This CDR3 comprises 16 residues. The CDR3 DNA follows: TGTGCCAGCAGTGCCTTGGGTCGTACCGGTTACAATGAGCAGTTCTTC. This sequence encodes CASSALGRTGYNEQFF.

The CDR3 DNA sequence: TGTGCCAGCAGTCCACGCCTAGCGGGAGGTGCCGGGGAGCTGTTTTTT. It is translated as CASSPRLAGGAGELFF. The gene calls are TRBV6-1 and TRBJ2-2; 11 bases map to TRBD2. Looked up from germline, CDR1 is MNHNS and CDR2 is SASEGT. The junction had 8 bases not matched to a gene; V was cut back by 5 bases and J by 6 bases. The CDR3 spans 16 residues.

CDR3 sequence reads: CASSEAGETQFF. The CDR3 region has the DNA TGTGCCAGCAGTGAAGCAGGGGAGACCCAGTTCTTC. V gene TRBV6-1 combines with J gene TRBJ2-1; D may correspond to TRBD1 or TRBD2 (5 bases each). The CDR3 has 12 residues. Germline CDR1 and CDR2: MNHNS and SASEGT. V lost 0 bases, J lost 13 bases, and 10 bases lay in between.